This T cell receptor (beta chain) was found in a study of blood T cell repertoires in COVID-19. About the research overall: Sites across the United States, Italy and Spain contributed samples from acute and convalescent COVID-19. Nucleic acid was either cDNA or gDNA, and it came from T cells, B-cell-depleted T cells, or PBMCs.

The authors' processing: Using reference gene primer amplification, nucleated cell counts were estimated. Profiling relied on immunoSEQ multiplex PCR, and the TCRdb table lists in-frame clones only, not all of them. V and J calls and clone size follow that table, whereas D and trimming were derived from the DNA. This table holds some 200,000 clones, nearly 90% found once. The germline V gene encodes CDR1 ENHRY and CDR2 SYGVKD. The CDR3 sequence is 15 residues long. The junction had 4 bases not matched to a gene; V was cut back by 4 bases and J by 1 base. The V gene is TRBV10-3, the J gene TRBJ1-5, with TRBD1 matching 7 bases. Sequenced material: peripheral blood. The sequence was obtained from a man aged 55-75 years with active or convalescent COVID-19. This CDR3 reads CAISAGQASNQPQHF. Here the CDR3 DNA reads TGTGCCATCAGTGCTGGACAGGCGAGCAATCAGCCCCAGCATTTT.